This TCR beta chain came from a study of cytomegalovirus exposure and HLA in healthy donors. As for this clone: The limits of the CDR3 on the DNA are not certain, so only TCRdb's listed CDR3 is given.

Germline values: CDR1 MNHNS, CDR2 SASEGT. The length of the CDR3 is 15 amino acids, counting both ends. In the PCR, 60 Vbeta and 13 Jbeta primers were used. Sequenced by immunoSEQ multiplex PCR; TCRdb stores in-frame clones only, minus some. The top ten clones hold 3% to 5% of a sample with 75,000 to 95,000 clones, about 62% of them seen once. The sample comprised PBMCs. The origin of this receptor is a young man in good health and CMV-seronegative. This rearrangement joins TRBV6-1 to TRBJ2-2; the table's D call TRBD2 went unverified against the DNA. The CDR3 sequence is CASSTSKGGTGELFF.